This TCR beta chain was sequenced for a study of regulatory T cells in long-lasting Graves disease. The study, taken as a whole, reports: New patients shared approximately 970 public clonotypes, and persistent patients shared more, with about 2,700.

Ten or more counts support this clonotype. Its matching antigen is unknown. Time point defined: newly diagnosed GD, antithyroid drugs for less than 3 months. RNA from PBMCs was the source of the TCR library. TCR beta libraries were built with iRepertoire HTBI primers and Arm-PCR of CDR3 regions. TCRdb re-derived calls from the multiplex PCR reads in MiXCR, one entry per CDR3 protein. The sample holds 350,000 to 500,000 distinct CDR3 sequences; less than 20% are singletons and the top ten take about 25%. These data also featured in a second study, about T cells in Graves' hyperthyroidism and ophthalmopathy. That work contributes: Clinical symptoms, serum thyroxine and TRAb, thyroid ultrasound and orbital computed tomography together formed the diagnostic basis. HTBI primers were employed in a first-round RT-PCR of the TCR CDR3. Ophthalmopathy, which appeared later, was predicted by the model a median about 6.8 months before onset.

This TCR was recovered from a woman between 18 and 29 years old with Graves disease. The sample in question was peripheral blood mononuclear cells (PBMCs), obtained at new diagnosis, from a patient treated with antithyroid drugs.

The CDR3 DNA follows: TGTGCCAGCAGCTTATCTTGGAACACTGAAGCTTTCTTT. It is translated as CASSLSWNTEAFF. This sequence joins TRBV11-2 and TRBJ1-1; no definite D call. Trimming removed 2 bases at V and 1 base at J, with 5 bases between. The CDR3 has 13 residues. The germline CDR1 and CDR2 sequences are SGHAT and FQNNGV.